Listed below are T cell receptor beta chains from one sample, sequenced in a study of neurological immune-mediated disorders. Via MiXCR, TCRdb re-called the 5' RACE reads, giving one row per CDR3 protein. Here the sample spans tens of thousands of distinct CDR3 sequences, over 12% being singletons. Sequenced input: PBMCs. Receptors originate from a woman in her forties or fifties in good health. CDR3s include the opening cysteine and the closing phenylalanine or tryptophan. The D gene is left open where the match is weak. Only some rows state a clone size, as once, few, many or a class for expanded clones.

v_gene	j_gene	d_gene	abundance	CDR3nt	CDR3aa
TRBV5-1	TRBJ2-7	TRBD2	many	TGCGCCAGCAGCTTGGTTAGCGGGCCTTCCTACGAGCAGTACTTC	CASSLVSGPSYEQYF
TRBV20-1	TRBJ2-1	TRBD2	many	TGCAGTGTCGTCCCGGGACAGGCGTCTAGCGGGAGGGCAACCTACAATGAGCAGTTCTTC	CSVVPGQASSGRATYNEQFF
TRBV7-2	TRBJ1-5	.	.	TGTGCCAGCATTGGGGCCGATTGGCAGCCCCAGCATTTT	CASIGADWQPQHF
TRBV7-9	TRBJ2-7	.	.	TGTGCCAGCAGCTTAGGTGGCAGGGCCTACGAGCAGTACTTC	CASSLGGRAYEQYF
TRBV5-5	TRBJ2-3	TRBD1	many	TGTGCCAGCAGCTTCCGGGACAGTGCCCCAGATACGCAGTATTTT	CASSFRDSAPDTQYF
TRBV5-1	TRBJ2-1	TRBD2	many	TGCGCCAGCAGACGAGGGACTAGCGGGAGGTTGAATGAGCAGTTCTTC	CASRRGTSGRLNEQFF
TRBV5-1	TRBJ2-1	TRBD1	many	TGCGCCAGCAGCCCTCAGATCCCCTCTACAGGGGTTAACTCCTACAATGAGCAGTTCTTC	CASSPQIPSTGVNSYNEQFF
TRBV7-2	TRBJ1-2	.	many	TGTGCCAGCAGCTGGGGGATGGCTGGGGCCTATGGCTACACCTTC	CASSWGMAGAYGYTF
TRBV6-5	TRBJ2-1	TRBD2	.	TGTGCCAGCAGTATGGTAGCGGGGGTACAGGAGCAGTTCTTC	CASSMVAGVQEQFF
TRBV7-2	TRBJ2-2	.	many	TGTGCCAGCAGCCTCGTTAGGGGGGAGCTGTTTTTT	CASSLVRGELFF
TRBV24-1	TRBJ1-2	.	many	TGTGCCACCAGTGAAGACGGGACCTATGGCTACACCTTC	CATSEDGTYGYTF
TRBV5-1	TRBJ1-1	.	many	TGCGCCAGCAGCCCCGACTCAGTCCCTGGGGGCACTGAAGCTTTCTTT	CASSPDSVPGGTEAFF
TRBV24-1	TRBJ2-2	TRBD1	many	TGTGCCAAAGGACAGGGCAGCACCGGGGAGCTGTTTTTT	CAKGQGSTGELFF
TRBV27	TRBJ2-7	.	many	TGTGCCAGCAGTTCTAACCGGGACGGCTTCTACGAGCAGTACTTC	CASSSNRDGFYEQYF
TRBV5-1	TRBJ2-7	.	many	TGCGCCAGCGCCCCCGGGACGGATACCTACGAGCAGTACTTC	CASAPGTDTYEQYF
TRBV21-1	TRBJ1-5	.	.	TGTGCCAGCAGCGAGGGAGGGAACGCCTATAGCAATCATCCCCAGCATTTT	CASSEGGNAYSNHPQHF
TRBV5-1	TRBJ1-1	.	many	TGCGCCAGCTCCATGGAAGAGAACACTGAAGCTTTCTTT	CASSMEENTEAFF
TRBV20-1	TRBJ1-1	.	many	TGCAGCGCACAGGAAGGTTACACTGAAGCTTTCTTT	CSAQEGYTEAFF
TRBV28	TRBJ2-2	TRBD1	many	TGTGCCAGCAGCCCCTCGGACAGGGGTGATACCGGGGAGCTGTTTTTT	CASSPSDRGDTGELFF
TRBV6-2/TRBV6-3	TRBJ2-1	TRBD2	many	TGTGCCAGCAGTTACGATGGTAGCGGGGGGAGATCCTACAATGAGCAGTTCTTC	CASSYDGSGGRSYNEQFF
TRBV5-1	TRBJ2-7	.	many	TGCGCCAGCAGCTTGGCCACCAGCTCCTACGAGCAGTACTTC	CASSLATSSYEQYF
TRBV5-1	TRBJ2-3	TRBD2	many	TGCGCCAGCGGATGGGGGACTAGCGGAGCAGATACGCAGTATTTT	CASGWGTSGADTQYF
TRBV5-1	TRBJ2-5	.	many	TGCGCCAGCAGCTTGGAACAGGCCGGAGGGGCCCAGTACTTC	CASSLEQAGGAQYF
TRBV9	TRBJ1-3	TRBD1	many	TGTGCCAGCAGCGCCCTGACAGGGGCTGGAAACACCATATATTTT	CASSALTGAGNTIYF
TRBV5-1	TRBJ2-2	.	many	TGCGCCAGCAGCATGGACTATAACACCGGGGAGCTGTTTTTT	CASSMDYNTGELFF
TRBV5-1	TRBJ2-3	TRBD1	many	TGCGCCAGCAGCATTGGACAGGGGGGGAACACAGATACGCAGTATTTT	CASSIGQGGNTDTQYF
TRBV20-1	TRBJ1-5	TRBD1	many	TGCAGTGCTAGTACAGGGGGCGTCGGGGGCAATCAGCCCCAGCATTTT	CSASTGGVGGNQPQHF
TRBV5-1	TRBJ1-1	TRBD1	many	TGCGCCAGCAACACAGGGGGCACGGGTAACACTGAAGCTTTCTTT	CASNTGGTGNTEAFF
TRBV12-3/TRBV12-4	TRBJ1-2	.	many	TGTGCCAGCAGGGGAATAGGGGGTGGCTACACCTTC	CASRGIGGGYTF
TRBV12-3/TRBV12-4	TRBJ2-6	TRBD1	many	TGTGCCAGCATCAATCGACAGGGGTGGGACTCTGGGGCCAACGTCCTGACTTTC	CASINRQGWDSGANVLTF
TRBV10-3	TRBJ1-1	.	many	TGTGCCATCAGCAGCGGGGGTTCGAACACTGAAGCTTTCTTT	CAISSGGSNTEAFF
TRBV30	TRBJ2-2	TRBD2	.	TGTGCCTGGAGAGGCGGGGGCACCGGGGAGCTGTTTTTT	CAWRGGGTGELFF
TRBV11-2	TRBJ2-5	.	many	TGTGCCAGCAGCTTTGGTGTGGTCCAAGAGACCCAGTACTTC	CASSFGVVQETQYF
TRBV7-2	TRBJ2-1	TRBD2	many	TGTGCCAGCAGCTACGGGACTAGCGTCTTCCAAGTAGGTAATGAGCAGTTCTTC	CASSYGTSVFQVGNEQFF
TRBV7-2	TRBJ1-5	.	.	TGTGCCAGCAGCTTGAGCAATAGCAATCAGCCCCAGCATTTT	CASSLSNSNQPQHF
TRBV5-1	TRBJ1-3	.	many	TGCGCCAGCAGCGAAGGCTCTGGAAACACCATATATTTT	CASSEGSGNTIYF
TRBV5-1	TRBJ2-2	.	.	TGCGCCAGCAGCTTGGGGGTCGACACCGGGGAGCTGTTTTTT	CASSLGVDTGELFF
TRBV20-1	TRBJ2-7	TRBD2	few	TGCAGTGCTAGAGATAACCCTAGCGGGAGTCACGAGCAGTACTTC	CSARDNPSGSHEQYF
TRBV5-1	TRBJ2-1	TRBD2	many	TGCGCCAGCAGCACAGCAGGGACTAGCGGATACAATGAGCAGTTCTTC	CASSTAGTSGYNEQFF
TRBV20-1	TRBJ2-7	.	many	TGCAGTGCTAGAGATTGGGCAGCGTACCTTACCTACGAGCAGTACTTC	CSARDWAAYLTYEQYF
TRBV20-1	TRBJ2-4	.	many	TGCAGTGCCGAGAAGAGGGTCTTAGCCAAAAACATTCAGTACTTC	CSAEKRVLAKNIQYF
TRBV7-9	TRBJ2-1	.	many	TGTGCCAGCAGCTTAGCGGGATTTCCCAGTGAGCAGTTCTTC	CASSLAGFPSEQFF
TRBV24-1	TRBJ2-3	TRBD2	many	TGTGCCACCAGTGAACCGGGGACTAGCGGGAGGGTAGGTGGAGATACGCAGTATTTT	CATSEPGTSGRVGGDTQYF
TRBV5-1	TRBJ2-7	.	many	TGCGCCAGCAGCTTGGCCGGAGGAAAGGATCCCTACGAGCAGTACTTC	CASSLAGGKDPYEQYF
TRBV20-1	TRBJ1-1	.	many	TGCAGTGCTCCCCGTGACAGGACGAACACTGAAGCTTTCTTT	CSAPRDRTNTEAFF
TRBV5-6	TRBJ2-1	.	.	TGTGCCAGCAGCTTGTCAGGGCGGGGATACAATGAGCAGTTCTTC	CASSLSGRGYNEQFF
TRBV3-1	TRBJ1-3	.	many	TGTGCCAGCAGCCAATCGTCCGCACTTGGAAACACCATATATTTT	CASSQSSALGNTIYF
TRBV27	TRBJ1-4	TRBD1	many	TGTGCCAGCAGTTTACTCGGACAGGGTGAAAAACTGTTTTTT	CASSLLGQGEKLFF
TRBV10-2	TRBJ1-5	TRBD1	many	TGCGCCAGCGCCCTAAACAGGGGGAGTAACAATCAGCCCCAGCATTTT	CASALNRGSNNQPQHF
TRBV20-1	TRBJ2-7	TRBD1	many	TGCAGTGCTAGCGGGACAGGGAGCTCCTACGAGCAGTACTTC	CSASGTGSSYEQYF
TRBV7-9	TRBJ1-6	.	.	TGTGCCAGCAGCAGTGACAGCTATAATTCACCCCTCCACTTT	CASSSDSYNSPLHF
TRBV5-1	TRBJ2-1	TRBD2	many	TGCGCCAGCAGCTCCGGCGGGAGCTGGAATGAGCAGTTCTTC	CASSSGGSWNEQFF
TRBV5-1	TRBJ1-1	TRBD1	many	TGCGCCAGCAGCCCCCTCGGACAGGGGAACACTGAAGCTTTCTTT	CASSPLGQGNTEAFF
TRBV20-1	TRBJ2-5	.	few	TGCAGTGCTAGAGATCCTTGGTTTCAAGAGACCCAGTACTTC	CSARDPWFQETQYF
TRBV6-5	TRBJ1-1	.	many	TGTGCCAGCAGTTACGGAGGAAACACTGAAGCTTTCTTT	CASSYGGNTEAFF
TRBV11-2	TRBJ1-3	TRBD1	many	TGTGCCAGCAGCGGACGGACAGGCGGCACTGGAAACACCATATATTTT	CASSGRTGGTGNTIYF
TRBV30	TRBJ2-1	.	many	TGTGCCTGGAGTCAACACTACAATGAGCAGTTCTTC	CAWSQHYNEQFF
TRBV7-2	TRBJ1-3	.	many	TGTGCCAGCAGCTCGCCGGGACAAGGAGGGGACACCATATATTTT	CASSSPGQGGDTIYF
TRBV2	TRBJ2-3	.	many	TGTGCCAGCAGTGATCGGTCCCCCTCAGTGGGGGGACGCACAGATACGCAGTATTTT	CASSDRSPSVGGRTDTQYF